These 5 T cell receptor beta chains were all obtained from the same sample, sequenced in a study of spatial heterogeneity in lung cancer. Time point described: sample taken at primary tumor resection. Sequencing of whole RNA from tumor, nontumor lung or frozen PBMC involved no sorting. TCRdb passed the 5' RACE reads through MiXCR, listing each CDR3 protein once. The data show over 6,500 distinct CDR3 sequences, 4.5% to 6.5% seen once. The specimen comprised normal lung tissue next to the tumor, sampled at surgery. Receptor source: a female donor with early-stage non-small cell lung cancer.

This clonotype was seen repeatedly, ten times or more. A library prepared for alpha chains yielded this beta chain as an off-target read; its size is of little meaning. The rearrangement joins TRBV5-1 to TRBJ2-5, with 9 positions matching TRBD1. The CDR3 length is 17 residues. V was pared by 2 bases and J by 5 bases, with 13 bases of the junction left unmatched. The germline CDR1 and CDR2 sequences are SGHRS and YFSETQ. The CDR3 region is CASSFTGGFGPRETQYF. The DNA for the CDR3 is TGCGCCAGCAGCTTTACAGGGGGCTTTGGGCCGCGGGAGACCCAGTACTTC. Drawing the rest from reference TRBV5-1 and TRBJ2-5, the complete variable domain is KAGVTQTPRYLIKTRGQQVTLSCSPISGHRSVSWYQQTPGQGLQFLFEYFSETQRNKGNFPGRFSGRQFSNSRSEMNVSTLELGDSALYLCASSFTGGFGPRETQYFGPGTRLLVL.

This clonotype was observed at least ten times. This beta chain turned up in a library designed for alpha chains; as an off-target read, its abundance says little. This sequence joins TRBV7-9 and TRBJ2-6, with D unclear. Germline V gene sequence: CDR1 SEHNR, CDR2 FQNEAQ (reference sequence). The V gene lost 5 bases and the J gene lost 7 bases, with 9 bases spanning the gap. The CDR3 is 13 amino acids. CDR3 DNA sequence: TGTGCCAGCAGCCCGAGTAGAGCCAACGTCCTGACTTTC. Translation: CASSPSRANVLTF.

This clonotype rates as medium-sized. Found in a library prepared for alpha chains, this beta chain is an off-target read, and its abundance has little meaning. The V and J genes are TRBV3-1 and TRBJ1-2, with D maybe TRBD1 (6 bases). The CDR3 extends over 15 amino acids. Per the germline V gene, CDR1 is LGHDT and CDR2 is YNNKEL (reference sequence). Trimming stripped 1 base from V and 8 bases from J, with 17 bases between. The CDR3 DNA follows: TGTGCCAGCAGCCAAGGCGGGGGGCGCGATGGCGGCTACACCTTC. Amino acids: CASSQGGGRDGGYTF.

This clonotype is medium-sized in the sample. This beta chain is an unintended read in a library built for alpha chains; its size means little. V gene TRBV11-2 combines with J gene TRBJ1-2, with a possible D match to TRBD1 (6 bases). V lost 5 bases and J lost 4, with 11 bases in between. This CDR3 region has 13 residues. Looked up from germline, CDR1 is SGHAT and CDR2 is FQNNGV. CDR3 residues: CASSTTGRYGYTF. CDR3 nucleotide sequence: TGTGCCAGCAGCACGACAGGCCGCTATGGCTACACCTTC.

By its share, this clonotype is medium-sized (0.01 to 0.1%). This beta chain is a stray read from a library made for alpha chains; its abundance is not meaningful. In DNA, the CDR3 is TGTGCCAGCAGCCGCGCCCGGACGGGAGCTAGCGGGAGTTACGAGCAGTACTTC. It is translated as CASSRARTGASGSYEQYF. This chain connects TRBV7-9 to TRBJ2-7; the match to TRBD2 covers 10 bases. Germline CDR1 is SEHNR and CDR2 is FQNEAQ (reference sequence). The CDR3 length is 18 residues. J gave up 4 bases and V 5 bases, and 17 bases lay outside the gene matches.